The 22 T cell receptor beta chains given below trace back to one sample, sequenced in a study of technical replicates of blood from several donors. Using immunoSEQ multiplex PCR, the repertoire was profiled, and TCRdb retains in-frame clones only, with some absent. There are approximately 12,000 clones in the sample; roughly nine tenths occur only once, and about 8% lies in the top ten. The source material was PBMCs. These receptors were taken from a human donor in good health.

This clone was counted once. This rearrangement joins TRBV15 to TRBJ1-1; D is unclear. V was clipped by 1 base and J by 3 bases, with 15 bases between them. Germline V gene lookup returns CDR1 LNHNV and CDR2 YYDKDF (reference sequence). There are 16 residues in the CDR3. CDR3 in DNA: TGTGCCACCAGCAGAGGAGCGGGGATCGTCGACACTGAAGCTTTCTTT. Translated: CATSRGAGIVDTEAFF.

V is TRBV7-2 and J is TRBJ1-2; 7 bases line up with TRBD1. CDR1 and CDR2 from the germline V gene are SGHTA and FQGNSA. The V gene end was trimmed by 2 bases and the J gene end by 3 bases; junction bases not matched to a gene: 0. This CDR3 is built from 13 residues. CDR3 nucleotides: TGTGCCAGCAGCTTACAGGGGGACTATGGCTACACCTTC. Translation: CASSLQGDYGYTF. Filled out from reference TRBV7-2 and TRBJ1-2, the complete variable domain reads GAGVSQSPSNKVTEKGKDVELRCDPISGHTALYWYRQSLGQGLEFLIYFQGNSAPDKSGLPSDRFSAERTGGSVSTLTIQRTQQEDSAVYLCASSLQGDYGYTFGSGTRLTVV.

The chain combines TRBV10-3 with TRBJ2-5; TRBD1 agrees at 7 bases. V dropped 4 bases and J dropped 4; count of bases not matched to a gene: 6. This CDR3 comprises 14 residues. Germline CDR1 ENHRY, CDR2 SYGVKD. The CDR3 spells CAISGQGGAETQYF. In DNA form, the CDR3 reads TGTGCCATCAGTGGACAGGGTGGGGCAGAGACCCAGTACTTC.

This sequence joins TRBV15 and TRBJ2-1; D ambiguous. Germline CDR1 reads LNHNV; CDR2 reads YYDKDF (reference sequence). The CDR3 length is 14 residues. V gave up 4 bases and J gave up 0 bases, with 7 bases separating them. This CDR3 is CATSNASSYNEQFF. For the CDR3, the DNA is TGTGCCACCAGCAATGCGAGCTCCTACAATGAGCAGTTCTTC.

The chain employs TRBV18 and TRBJ1-5, with 10 bases aligning to TRBD1. The V gene end was trimmed by 4 bases and the J gene end by 6 bases; junction bases not matched to a gene: 6. From germline, CDR1 is KGHSH and CDR2 LQKENI. The CDR3 length is 15 residues. The CDR3 DNA sequence: TGTGCCAGCTCACTTGACAGGGGGCTCGGTCAGCCCCAGCATTTT. This gives the protein CASSLDRGLGQPQHF.

This rearrangement joins TRBV7-3 to TRBJ2-3; perhaps TRBD2 as D (7 bases). V was pared by 1 base and J by 5 bases, with 13 bases between. The CDR3 spans 15 residues. Germline loops: CDR1 SGHTA, CDR2 FQGTGA. CDR3 amino acids: CASSLNGGRGDTQYF. Written as DNA, the CDR3 is TGTGCCAGCAGCTTAAACGGGGGGCGAGGAGATACGCAGTATTTT.

V gene TRBV5-6 combines with J gene TRBJ2-7; 11 bases fit TRBD2. Per germline, CDR1 SGHDT and CDR2 YYEEEE. The CDR3 has 14 amino acids. The V gene end was trimmed by 4 bases and the J gene end by 1 base; junction bases not matched to a gene: 1. CDR3 sequence: CASSRLAGSYEQYF. The CDR3 region has the DNA TGTGCCAGCAGCCGACTAGCGGGGTCCTACGAGCAGTACTTC.

The chain has TRBV27 and TRBJ2-7; D is possibly TRBD2 (6 bases). The CDR3 is 15 amino acids. Trimming pared 5 bases from V and 3 bases from J, leaving 17 bases between. Germline V gene data show CDR1 as MNHEY and CDR2 as SMNVEV (reference sequence). In nucleotides, the CDR3 is TGTGCCAGCAGTACCGCCGGGACTTACATCTACGAGCAGTACTTC. This gives the protein CASSTAGTYIYEQYF.

The chain uses TRBV25-1 and TRBJ2-1; 8 bases fit TRBD2. CDR1 is MGHDK, CDR2 SYGVNS, per germline. The CDR3 totals 14 residues. Trimming took 5 bases from V and 9 from J; bases not matched to a gene: 9. CDR3 protein: CASSKLAAGSEQFF. The CDR3 coding sequence is TGTGCCAGCAGTAAACTAGCGGCTGGCAGTGAGCAGTTCTTC.

The gene calls are TRBV5-1 and TRBJ2-7, with TRBD1 as a possible D gene (6 bases). Germline lookup yields CDR1 SGHRS and CDR2 YFSETQ. V lost 4 bases to trimming and J lost 6 bases, with 11 bases between them. There are 12 residues in the CDR3. CDR3 sequence: CASSPGQSEQYF. CDR3 coding DNA: TGCGCCAGCAGCCCCGGACAGTCCGAGCAGTACTTC.

This clone turned up a few times. V is TRBV10-1 and J is TRBJ2-1; the D gene is possibly TRBD2 (6 bases). In germline, CDR1 is WNHNN, CDR2 SYGVQD (reference sequence). There are 13 residues in the CDR3. V lost 8 bases to trimming and J lost 3 bases, with 11 bases between them. In nucleotides, the CDR3 is TGCGCCAGCGGAGGACTATTCTACAATGAGCAGTTCTTC. It yields the protein CASGGLFYNEQFF.

The chain uses TRBV5-1 and TRBJ2-7; 10 bases agree with TRBD1. Germline trimming cut 3 bases from V and 3 bases from J; bases unmatched to any gene: 0. The CDR3 extends over 13 amino acids. In germline, CDR1 is SGHRS, CDR2 YFSETQ. CDR3 residues: CASSWDRGYEQYF. For the CDR3, the DNA is TGCGCCAGCAGCTGGGACAGGGGCTACGAGCAGTACTTC.

V usage is TRBV2 and J usage is TRBJ1-3; D possibly corresponds to TRBD1 (6 bases). Looked up from germline, CDR1 is SNHLY and CDR2 is FYNNEI. The CDR3 loop spans 15 amino acids. V dropped 4 bases and J dropped 1 base, with 11 bases sitting between them. The CDR3 nucleotides are TGTGCCAGCAGTGGTACAGGGAAGTCTGGAAACACCATATATTTT. Its translation: CASSGTGKSGNTIYF.

This clone was counted only a few times. This chain connects TRBV19 to TRBJ2-7; 13 nucleotides match TRBD2. The CDR3 sequence is 17 residues long. The germline V gene has CDR1 LNHDA and CDR2 SQIVND (reference sequence). V gave up 3 bases and J gave up 0 bases; unmatched junction bases: 5. CDR3 sequence reads: CASSIEGTSGVSYEQYF. DNA for the CDR3: TGTGCCAGTAGTATCGAGGGGACTAGCGGGGTCTCCTACGAGCAGTACTTC.

This chain uses TRBV11-2 with TRBJ2-1; weak D call: TRBD2 (5 bases). Germline CDR1 SGHAT, CDR2 FQNNGV. This CDR3 has 14 residues. Trimming removed 8 bases at V and 5 bases at J, with 16 bases between. The CDR3 DNA is TGTGCCAGCCGCACCCCAAGGAGGAACAATGAGCAGTTCTTC. Translation gives CASRTPRRNNEQFF.

The chain links TRBV29-1 to TRBJ2-7; D might be TRBD1 (6 bases). The germline V gene encodes CDR1 SQVTM and CDR2 ANQGSEA. Trimming cost V 5 bases and J 3 bases, with 14 bases left between them. The CDR3 is 13 amino acids. CDR3 sequence reads: CSVTPSTGYEQYF. The CDR3 DNA reads TGCAGCGTTACTCCCTCGACAGGCTACGAGCAGTACTTC.

V gene TRBV28 combines with J gene TRBJ1-2; weak D call: TRBD1 (6 bases). The CDR3 is 14 residues long. CDR1 is MDHEN and CDR2 is SYDVKM in the germline V gene. V dropped 3 bases and J dropped 6 bases, with 14 bases sitting between them. The CDR3 here is CASSLLDRPDGYTF. The CDR3 bases are TGTGCCAGCAGTTTGTTGGACAGACCTGATGGCTACACCTTC.

The CDR3 spells CASSKKWLAGGLNEQFF. CDR3 nucleotide sequence: TGCGCCAGCAGCAAGAAGTGGCTAGCGGGAGGGCTCAATGAGCAGTTCTTC. This chain uses TRBV10-1 with TRBJ2-1, with 12 bases aligning to TRBD2. Germline values: CDR1 WNHNN, CDR2 SYGVQD (reference sequence). V shed 6 bases and J 6 bases; nucleotides not matched to a gene: 12. CDR3 size: 17 residues.

CDR3 residues: CASCDLRGSDVLTF. CDR3 DNA sequence: TGTGCCAGTTGTGACTTAAGGGGCTCTGACGTCCTGACTTTC. V is TRBV19 and J is TRBJ2-6, with TRBD1 as a possible D gene (5 bases). The V and J ends lost 8 bases and 11 bases respectively, with 19 bases between them. Germline V CDR1 and CDR2: LNHDA, SQIVND (reference sequence). The CDR3 is made up of 14 amino acids.

This clone has a handful of counts. This chain joins TRBV28 and TRBJ2-7; TRBD2 aligns across 13 bases. The length of the CDR3 is 15 residues. CDR1 is MDHEN and CDR2 is SYDVKM in the germline V gene. V trimming: 4 bases; J trimming: 5 bases; junction bases outside the gene matches: 5. The CDR3 protein is CASSSLAGGPHEQYF. The CDR3 bases are TGTGCCAGCAGTTCACTAGCGGGAGGGCCCCACGAGCAGTACTTC. Based on the CDR3 plus reference TRBV28 and TRBJ2-7, the full variable domain is DVKVTQSSRYLVKRTGEKVFLECVQDMDHENMFWYRQDPGLGLRLIYFSYDVKMKEKGDIPEGYSVSREKKERFSLILESASTNQTSMYLCASSSLAGGPHEQYFGPGTRLTVT.

The V gene is TRBV29-1, the J gene TRBJ2-7; 9 nucleotides line up with TRBD1. With 7 bases clipped from V and 1 base from J, the junction kept 5 bases outside the gene matches. CDR1 and CDR2 (germline): SQVTM, ANQGSEA. This CDR3 is built from 13 residues. The CDR3 reads CSARDRDSYEQYF. The CDR3 bases are TGCAGCGCTCGGGACAGGGATTCCTACGAGCAGTACTTC.

J is TRBJ1-5 and V is TRBV6-5, with TRBD1 identical over 7 bases. The CDR3 has 13 residues. V trimming: 6 bases; J trimming: 4 bases; junction bases outside the gene matches: 3. CDR1 is MNHEY, CDR2 SVGAGI, per germline. CDR3 sequence: CASSMTGNQPQHF. The DNA for the CDR3 is TGTGCCAGCAGCATGACAGGGAATCAGCCCCAGCATTTT.